The clone carrying this T cell receptor (beta chain) was seen more than once but under ten times. What it binds is not known. Not a single patient had been given any form of treatment at any point before undergoing thyroid surgery. Original processing notes: Clinicopathological groups of papillary thyroid cancer showed CDR3 differences that were used to build a distant-metastasis classifier. TCRdb reprocessed the PCR reads via MiXCR. None of the V and J calls come from the authors' own analysis; TCRdb made them. The top ten hold over 10% of the sample, which has several thousand clones, about a third seen once. This specimen belongs to a study of metastatic and nonmetastatic thyroid tumors. Study-wide background: Repertoire comparisons spanned blood and tumor or nodule tissue from malignant and benign thyroid patients.

General study findings and limits: Malignant tumors reportedly showed significantly higher TCR beta diversity than benign nodules in both blood and tumor.

V lost 5 bases to trimming and J lost 4 bases, with 13 bases between them. The CDR3 totals 14 residues. The sequenced material came from adjacent normal tissue. This TCR derives from a female donor with papillary thyroid cancer or a benign thyroid nodule (not recorded which). Some clones in this sample may be carry-over from other donors' samples. V is TRBV12-3 or TRBV12-4 and J is TRBJ2-3; D gene ambiguous. The CDR3 coding sequence is TGTGCCAGCAGTCTGGGGTCGAGCGCAGATACGCAGTATTTT. Translation: CASSLGSSADTQYF.